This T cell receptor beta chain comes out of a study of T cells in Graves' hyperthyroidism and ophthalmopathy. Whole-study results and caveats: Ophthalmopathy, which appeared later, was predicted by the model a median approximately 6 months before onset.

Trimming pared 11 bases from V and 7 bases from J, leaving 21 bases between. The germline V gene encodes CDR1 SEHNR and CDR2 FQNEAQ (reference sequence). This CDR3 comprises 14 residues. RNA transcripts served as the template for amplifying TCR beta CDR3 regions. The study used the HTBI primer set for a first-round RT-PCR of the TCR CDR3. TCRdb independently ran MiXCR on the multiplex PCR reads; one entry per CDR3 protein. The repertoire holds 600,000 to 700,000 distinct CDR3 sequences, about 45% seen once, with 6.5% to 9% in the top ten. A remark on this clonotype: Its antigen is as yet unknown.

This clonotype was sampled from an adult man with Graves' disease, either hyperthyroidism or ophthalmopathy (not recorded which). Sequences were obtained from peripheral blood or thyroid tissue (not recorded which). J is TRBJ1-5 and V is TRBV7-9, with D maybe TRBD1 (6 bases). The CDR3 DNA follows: TGTGCCTGGAGTGTGGTGGGGGGCGGACAGCCCCAGCATTTT. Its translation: CAWSVVGGGQPQHF.